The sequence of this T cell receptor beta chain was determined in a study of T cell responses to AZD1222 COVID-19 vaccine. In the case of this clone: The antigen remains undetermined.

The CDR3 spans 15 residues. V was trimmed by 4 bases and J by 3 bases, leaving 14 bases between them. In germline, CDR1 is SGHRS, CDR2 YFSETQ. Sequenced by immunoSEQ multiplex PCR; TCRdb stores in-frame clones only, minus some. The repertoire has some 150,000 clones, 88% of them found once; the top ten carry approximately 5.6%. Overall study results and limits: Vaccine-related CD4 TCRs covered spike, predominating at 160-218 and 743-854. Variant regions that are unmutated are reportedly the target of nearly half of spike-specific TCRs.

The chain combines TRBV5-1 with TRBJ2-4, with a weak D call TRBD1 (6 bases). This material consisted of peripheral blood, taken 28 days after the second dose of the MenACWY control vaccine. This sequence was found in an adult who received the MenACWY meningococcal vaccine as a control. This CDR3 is CASSETGMDKNIQYF. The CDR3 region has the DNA TGCGCCAGCAGCGAAACAGGGATGGACAAAAACATTCAGTACTTC.